These 14 T cell receptor beta chains share one sample of origin, sequenced in a study of identical twins. In TCRdb, the 5' RACE reads were re-called with MiXCR into one record per CDR3 protein. The sample consists of about 1.7 million distinct CDR3 sequences, about 30% of them appearing once. The sequencing sample was made of cord blood. The receptors come from a newborn girl in good health.

The V and J genes are TRBV5-1 and TRBJ2-1, with 11 bases matching TRBD2. Unmatched junction bases numbered 4, after V lost 0 bases and J lost 5 bases. The CDR3 has 16 residues. CDR1 is SGHRS and CDR2 is YFSETQ in the germline V gene. The CDR3 is CASSLEGLAANNEQFF. CDR3 DNA sequence: TGCGCCAGCAGCTTGGAGGGACTAGCGGCTAACAATGAGCAGTTCTTC.

This clonotype was detected a few times. This rearrangement joins TRBV20-1 to TRBJ1-4, with D uncertain. V was pared by 3 bases and J by 8 bases, with 13 bases between. Germline CDR1 is DFQATT and CDR2 is SNEGSKA (reference sequence). The CDR3 loop spans 13 amino acids. The chain's CDR3 is CSASLPRIEKLFF. CDR3 sequence (DNA): TGCAGTGCTAGCCTTCCCAGGATAGAAAAACTGTTTTTT.

This clonotype has only a few counts. DNA for the CDR3: TGTGCCACCAGCATGGGAGGAGATGAAAAACTGTTTTTT. It translates to CATSMGGDEKLFF. This chain uses TRBV15 with TRBJ1-4; D gene unclear. Deletions cut 4 bases from V and 6 bases from J, with 9 bases between. The V gene's germline CDR1 is LNHNV and CDR2 YYDKDF (reference sequence). This CDR3 is 13 amino acids long.

V and J are TRBV5-1 and TRBJ1-1, with 8 bases aligning to TRBD1. CDR1 is SGHRS and CDR2 is YFSETQ in the germline V gene. J gave up 0 bases and V 4 bases, and 8 bases lay outside the gene matches. CDR3 length equals 16 residues. The CDR3 reads CASSISDRGMNTEAFF. DNA for the CDR3: TGCGCCAGCAGCATTTCTGACAGGGGAATGAACACTGAAGCTTTCTTT.

V is TRBV7-9 and J is TRBJ1-2, with 7 positions matching TRBD1. The CDR3 is 16 amino acids. Germline-derived CDR1 and CDR2 are SEHNR and FQNEAQ (reference sequence). V lost 3 bases to trimming and J lost 1 base; unmatched junction nucleotides: 8. The CDR3 here is CASSLAGTVLNYGYTF. CDR3 nucleotides: TGTGCCAGCAGCTTGGCCGGGACAGTGCTTAACTATGGCTACACCTTC.

A few counts support this clonotype. The chain has TRBV28 and TRBJ2-7, with 7 bases identical to TRBD1. The germline gives CDR1 MDHEN, CDR2 SYDVKM. After removal of 5 bases from V and 0 bases from J, the junction contained 4 bases not matched to a gene. The CDR3 totals 14 residues. CDR3 loop: CASSTGQSSYEQYF. DNA of the CDR3: TGTGCCAGCAGTACGGGACAGAGCTCCTACGAGCAGTACTTC.

This sequence joins TRBV18 and TRBJ1-2; D gene ambiguous. Trimming cost V 2 bases and J 0 bases, with 10 bases left between them. This CDR3 has 15 amino acids. Looked up from germline, CDR1 is KGHSH and CDR2 is LQKENI. CDR3 protein: CASSPMKSPNYGYTF. The CDR3 region has the DNA TGTGCCAGCTCACCAATGAAGAGTCCTAACTATGGCTACACCTTC.

A note on this clonotype: A much larger clone lies a single base off, so this may be a read error. J is TRBJ2-3 and V is TRBV27, with a weak D call TRBD1 (5 bases). CDR3 length: 14 residues. The germline CDR1 and CDR2 sequences are MNHEY and SMNVEV (reference sequence). The CDR3 region is CAGSLGPPTDTQYF. CDR3 DNA sequence: TGTGCCGGCAGTTTGGGGCCTCCCACAGATACGCAGTATTTT.

This clonotype was observed a handful of times. The rearrangement uses TRBV29-1 and TRBJ2-7; 10 bases are shared with TRBD2. The end of the DNA is better explained by TRBJ2-5, so the J call may be wrong. This CDR3 contains 13 residues. Germline values: CDR1 SQVTM, CDR2 ANQGSEA. CDR3 region: CSFGPGLAETQYF. CDR3 DNA: TGCAGCTTTGGCCCGGGACTAGCGGAGACCCAGTACTTC.

This clonotype has just a few counts. This chain joins TRBV4-2 and TRBJ2-7; no definite D call. This CDR3 spans 14 amino acids. V lost 0 bases, J lost 4 bases, and 10 bases lay in between. Germline lookup yields CDR1 LGHNA and CDR2 YNFKEQ. The CDR3 sequence: CASSQDSPRYEQYF. The CDR3 DNA reads TGTGCCAGCAGCCAAGATTCCCCGAGGTACGAGCAGTACTTC.

This rearrangement joins TRBV20-1 to TRBJ1-1, with 7 positions matching TRBD1. The V gene's germline CDR1 is DFQATT and CDR2 SNEGSKA (reference sequence). The CDR3 consists of 13 residues. The V segment lost 1 base and the J segment 7 bases; nucleotides outside the gene matches: 6. CDR3 region: CSARGQGDLEAFF. DNA of the CDR3: TGCAGTGCTAGAGGACAGGGCGACCTTGAAGCTTTCTTT.

This clonotype was counted at least ten times. The V gene is TRBV28, the J gene TRBJ2-5; D is possibly TRBD2 (6 bases). V dropped 2 bases and J dropped 5 bases, with 9 bases sitting between them. Germline V gives CDR1 MDHEN, CDR2 SYDVKM. The CDR3 runs to 13 residues. CDR3: CASSLKGRETQYF. In DNA form, the CDR3 reads TGTGCCAGCAGTTTAAAGGGGAGGGAGACCCAGTACTTC.

This clonotype was found a few times. The V call is TRBV4-1, the J call TRBJ2-7; no clear D gene. The CDR3 runs to 15 residues. V was trimmed by 1 base and J by 0 bases, leaving 10 bases between them. The germline CDR1 and CDR2 sequences are MGHRA and YSYEKL. CDR3 nucleotides: TGCGCCAGCAGCCAAGTTCCGGTTCTCTCCTACGAGCAGTACTTC. It encodes CASSQVPVLSYEQYF.

The rearrangement joins TRBV7-6 to TRBJ2-1; 9 bases fit TRBD1. The length of the CDR3 is 14 residues. The junction had 7 bases not matched to a gene; V was cut back by 10 bases and J by 3 bases. The germline V gene has CDR1 SGHVS and CDR2 FNYEAQ. The CDR3 DNA is TGTGCCACAGGGACAGGGATTCGCTACAATGAGCAGTTCTTC. Its protein product is CATGTGIRYNEQFF. Full variable domain (rest looked up from reference TRBV7-6 and TRBJ2-1): GAGVSQSPRYKVTKRGQDVALRCDPISGHVSLYWYRQALGQGPEFLTYFNYEAQQDKSGLPNDRFSAERPEGSISTLTIQRTEQRDSAMYRCATGTGIRYNEQFFGPGTRLTVL.